What follows are 23 T cell receptor beta chains derived from one specimen sequenced in a study of blood T cell repertoires in COVID-19. The table came from immunoSEQ multiplex PCR; TCRdb's copy has only in-frame clones and leaves some out. The data contain approximately 330,000 clones, roughly 90% of them singletons. Sequencing used peripheral blood. These receptors all come from a woman between 40 and 50 years old with COVID-19, enrolled during active disease.

On this clone: This specimen includes other DNA sequences encoding the same CDR3. This sequence joins TRBV19 and TRBJ1-5; D unresolved. Germline CDR1 is LNHDA and CDR2 is SQIVND (reference sequence). This CDR3 is built from 13 residues. V lost 0 bases and J 5 bases, leaving 5 bases between the germline ends. CDR3 region: CASSIDLDQPQHF. The CDR3, as DNA: TGTGCCAGTAGTATAGATCTAGATCAGCCCCAGCATTTT.

This chain connects TRBV6-2 or TRBV6-3 to TRBJ2-7, with 10 bases fitting TRBD2. The CDR3 totals 16 residues. Unmatched junction bases numbered 8, after V lost 0 bases and J lost 6 bases. Germline V CDR1 and CDR2: MNHEY, SVGEGT. The CDR3 DNA is TGTGCCAGCAGTTACTCAAGGGCTAGCGGGAGTCGCGAGCAGTACTTC. Its protein product is CASSYSRASGSREQYF.

The chain has TRBV7-6 and TRBJ1-3, with TRBD1 identical over 9 bases. V lost 0 bases to trimming and J lost 4 bases; unmatched junction nucleotides: 10. Germline assignment: CDR1 SGHVS and CDR2 FNYEAQ. CDR3 length: 18 amino acids. CDR3 protein: CASSLAVGTGGWGNTIYF. The CDR3 nucleotides are TGTGCCAGCAGCTTAGCCGTGGGAACAGGGGGCTGGGGAAACACCATATATTTT.

This rearrangement joins TRBV12-3 or TRBV12-4 to TRBJ1-1; D not resolved. The CDR3 spans 13 residues. V lost 3 bases and J lost 1, with 6 bases in between. CDR3 DNA: TGTGCCAGCAGTTTTGAGTGGAACACTGAAGCTTTCTTT. The encoded protein is CASSFEWNTEAFF.

This clone was seen only once. The V and J genes are TRBV18 and TRBJ1-1; D is unclear. Germline V lookup: CDR1 KGHSH, CDR2 LQKENI. The CDR3 loop spans 12 amino acids. V was shortened by 2 bases and J by 6 bases, with 7 bases between the two germline ends. CDR3 DNA sequence: TGTGCCAGCTCACCAAGAGTCCCTGAAGCTTTCTTT. Amino acids: CASSPRVPEAFF. Combining the CDR3 with reference TRBV18 and TRBJ1-1 gives the whole variable domain NAGVMQNPRHLVRRRGQEARLRCSPMKGHSHVYWYRQLPEEGLKFMVYLQKENIIDESGMPKERFSAEFPKEGPSILRIQQVVRGDSAAYFCASSPRVPEAFFGQGTRLTVV.

V and J are TRBV27 and TRBJ2-1, with 9 bases fitting TRBD1. Germline V gene data show CDR1 as MNHEY and CDR2 as SMNVEV (reference sequence). The junction had 9 bases not matched to a gene; V was cut back by 6 bases and J by 3 bases. The CDR3 consists of 16 residues. CDR3 sequence reads: CASSLAGTGLYNEQFF. DNA of the CDR3: TGTGCCAGCAGCTTGGCCGGGACAGGGCTCTACAATGAGCAGTTCTTC.

This chain joins TRBV28 and TRBJ2-7, with D perhaps matching TRBD1 (6 bases). The V and J ends lost 5 bases and 3 bases respectively, with 14 bases between them. The V gene's germline CDR1 is MDHEN and CDR2 SYDVKM. The CDR3 length is 14 residues. The CDR3 loop reads CASSNMDRGYEQYF. The DNA of the CDR3 is TGTGCCAGCAGTAATATGGACAGAGGCTACGAGCAGTACTTC.

This clone has just a few counts. The chain has TRBV7-2 and TRBJ1-3; weak D call: TRBD1 (6 bases). This CDR3 has 16 residues. V lost 3 bases, J lost 0 bases, and 12 bases lay in between. CDR1 SGHTA and CDR2 FQGNSA come from the germline V gene. CDR3 in amino acids: CASSFRGGSSGNTIYF. In DNA, the CDR3 is TGTGCCAGCAGCTTCAGGGGCGGCAGCTCTGGAAACACCATATATTTT.

This clone was observed once. In DNA form, the CDR3 reads TGTGCCAGCGCCCTAACAGGGGATCGTGAAGCTTTCTTT. Amino acids: CASALTGDREAFF. The rearrangement joins TRBV18 to TRBJ1-1; the match to TRBD1 covers 7 bases. CDR3 length: 13 residues. The trim removed 8 bases at V and 7 bases at J, leaving 10 bases unmatched. Germline CDR1 is KGHSH and CDR2 is LQKENI.

The chain recombines TRBV29-1 with TRBJ2-5; 7 bases match TRBD1. The CDR3 runs 13 residues. Germline V gene sequence: CDR1 SQVTM, CDR2 ANQGSEA. Trimming cost V 8 bases and J 6 bases; bases outside gene matches: 12. CDR3: CSRQGSWKKTQYF. In DNA, the CDR3 is TGCAGCCGACAGGGCTCGTGGAAAAAGACCCAGTACTTC.

V is TRBV5-5 and J is TRBJ2-7; possible D gene TRBD1, 5 bases. Germline CDR1 reads SGHKS; CDR2 reads YYEKEE (reference sequence). The CDR3 length is 14 residues. Trimming took 0 bases from V and 2 from J, leaving 9 bases between them. Here the CDR3 DNA reads TGTGCCAGCAGCTTGGGGGCAGGGCCCTACGAGCAGTACTTC. Amino acid sequence: CASSLGAGPYEQYF.

This rearrangement joins TRBV9 to TRBJ1-1; no clear D. Trimming stripped 1 base from V and 0 bases from J, with 7 bases between. The CDR3 sequence is 14 residues long. Germline V gene data show CDR1 as SGDLS and CDR2 as YYNGEE. CDR3 in amino acids: CASSVNGLNTEAFF. DNA for the CDR3: TGTGCCAGCAGCGTAAACGGTTTGAACACTGAAGCTTTCTTT.

V gene TRBV7-9 combines with J gene TRBJ1-1; D is undetermined. The germline V and J ends were trimmed by 3 bases and 0 bases, with 11 bases remaining between them. The CDR3 runs 15 residues. Germline lookup yields CDR1 SEHNR and CDR2 FQNEAQ (reference sequence). Here the CDR3 reads CASSFKRSMNTEAFF. CDR3 sequence (DNA): TGTGCCAGCAGCTTCAAACGGTCCATGAACACTGAAGCTTTCTTT.

V gene TRBV7-9 combines with J gene TRBJ1-4; D gene uncertain. Germline loops: CDR1 SEHNR, CDR2 FQNEAQ (reference sequence). The V gene lost 4 bases and the J gene lost 8 bases, with 14 bases spanning the gap. CDR3 length: 14 residues. CDR3: CASSSPRGEEKLFF. In nucleotides, the CDR3 is TGTGCCAGCAGCTCCCCGCGCGGGGAAGAAAAACTGTTTTTT.

The chain recombines TRBV6-5 with TRBJ1-3; the D is unclear. V gave up 6 bases and J gave up 0 bases, with 9 bases separating them. The CDR3 runs to 14 residues. Germline lookup yields CDR1 MNHEY and CDR2 SVGAGI. The CDR3 sequence: CASRLAASGNTIYF. The DNA of the CDR3 is TGTGCCAGCAGGCTAGCGGCCTCTGGAAACACCATATATTTT.

The V call is TRBV18, the J call TRBJ1-4; D is perhaps TRBD1 (6 bases). Germline CDR1 and CDR2: KGHSH and LQKENI. The V end was cut by 5 bases, the J end by 5 bases, with 15 bases between. There are 15 residues in the CDR3. CDR3 protein: CASSTGGQFNEKLFF. As DNA, the CDR3 is TGTGCCAGCTCAACTGGCGGACAGTTCAATGAAAAACTGTTTTTT. Combining the CDR3 with reference TRBV18 and TRBJ1-4 gives the whole variable domain NAGVMQNPRHLVRRRGQEARLRCSPMKGHSHVYWYRQLPEEGLKFMVYLQKENIIDESGMPKERFSAEFPKEGPSILRIQQVVRGDSAAYFCASSTGGQFNEKLFFGSGTQLSVL.

The rearrangement uses TRBV6-2 or TRBV6-3 and TRBJ2-2; D remains ambiguous. Germline V CDR1 and CDR2: MNHEY, SVGEGT. The CDR3 consists of 13 residues. With 5 bases removed from V and 1 base from J, the gap between germline ends came to 5 bases. As DNA, the CDR3 is TGTGCCAGCAGTCTAGTGAACACCGGGGAGCTGTTTTTT. This encodes CASSLVNTGELFF.

Concerning this clone itself: This may be a read error, as it is one base from a much larger clone. The chain employs TRBV2 and TRBJ1-2; no firm D call. The germline V and J ends were trimmed by 2 bases and 1 base, with 5 bases remaining between them. CDR1 and CDR2 (germline): SNHLY, FYNNEI. The CDR3 totals 13 residues. The CDR3 nucleotides read TGTGCCAGCAGTGAACAGTTTAACTATGGCTACACCTTC. Encoded protein: CASSEQFNYGYTF.

The chain combines TRBV4-3 with TRBJ1-2, with TRBD1 matching over 7 bases. Germline lookup yields CDR1 LGHNA and CDR2 YSLEER. With V trimmed by 0 bases and J by 3 bases, 13 bases remained unmatched. The CDR3 has 18 residues. The CDR3 loop reads CASSQDPTPQGQYYGYTF. The CDR3 bases are TGCGCCAGCAGCCAAGATCCGACTCCCCAGGGACAGTACTATGGCTACACCTTC.

In DNA, the CDR3 is TGCAGCGTTGGGGGGCAGAACATGAACACTGAAGCTTTCTTT. The encoded protein is CSVGGQNMNTEAFF. This sequence joins TRBV29-1 and TRBJ1-1; perhaps TRBD1 as D (6 bases). The CDR3 runs to 14 residues. V was pared by 4 bases and J by 0 bases, with 12 bases between. CDR1 and CDR2 (germline): SQVTM, ANQGSEA.

This sequence joins TRBV7-2 and TRBJ1-1, with TRBD1 matching 8 bases. With 6 bases clipped from V and 1 base from J, the junction kept 7 bases outside the gene matches. This CDR3 spans 15 amino acids. Germline values: CDR1 SGHTA, CDR2 FQGNSA. CDR3 sequence reads: CASRVDRGENTEAFF. For the CDR3, the DNA is TGTGCCAGCAGGGTAGACAGGGGAGAGAACACTGAAGCTTTCTTT.

V and J are TRBV2 and TRBJ2-1, with 12 bases fitting TRBD2. V lost 6 bases to trimming and J lost 7 bases; unmatched junction nucleotides: 7. CDR3 length equals 15 residues. CDR1 SNHLY and CDR2 FYNNEI come from the germline V gene. The DNA for the CDR3 is TGTGCCAGCAGCTCGACTAGCGGGGGAGGGAATGAGCAGTTCTTC. Translated: CASSSTSGGGNEQFF.

A single count supports this clone. J is TRBJ2-7 and V is TRBV27, with D maybe TRBD1 (6 bases). Trimming pared 6 bases from V and 3 bases from J, leaving 9 bases between. This CDR3 is 12 amino acids long. Germline-derived CDR1 and CDR2 are MNHEY and SMNVEV (reference sequence). In nucleotides, the CDR3 is TGTGCCAGCAGGAGACAGGTCTACGAGCAGTACTTC. Protein sequence: CASRRQVYEQYF.